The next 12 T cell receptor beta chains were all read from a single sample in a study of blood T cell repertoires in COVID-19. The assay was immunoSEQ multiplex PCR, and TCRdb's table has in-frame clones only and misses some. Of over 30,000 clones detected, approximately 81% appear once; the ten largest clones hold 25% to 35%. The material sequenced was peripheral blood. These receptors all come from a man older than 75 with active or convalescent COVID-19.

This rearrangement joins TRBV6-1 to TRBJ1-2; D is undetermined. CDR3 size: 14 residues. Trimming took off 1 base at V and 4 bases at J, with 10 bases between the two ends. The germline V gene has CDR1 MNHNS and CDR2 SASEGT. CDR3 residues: CASSEDPTGYGYTF. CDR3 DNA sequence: TGTGCCAGCAGTGAAGACCCGACGGGCTATGGCTACACCTTC.

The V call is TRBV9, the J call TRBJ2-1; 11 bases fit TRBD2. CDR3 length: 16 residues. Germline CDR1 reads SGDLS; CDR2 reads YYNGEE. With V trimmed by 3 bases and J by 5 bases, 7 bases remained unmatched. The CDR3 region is CASSGSSGRAHNEQFF. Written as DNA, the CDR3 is TGTGCCAGCAGCGGAAGTAGCGGGAGGGCCCACAATGAGCAGTTCTTC. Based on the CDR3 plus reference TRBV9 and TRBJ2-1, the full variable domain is DSGVTQTPKHLITATGQRVTLRCSPRSGDLSVYWYQQSLDQGLQFLIQYYNGEERAKGNILERFSAQQFPDLHSELNLSSLELGDSALYFCASSGSSGRAHNEQFFGPGTRLTVL.

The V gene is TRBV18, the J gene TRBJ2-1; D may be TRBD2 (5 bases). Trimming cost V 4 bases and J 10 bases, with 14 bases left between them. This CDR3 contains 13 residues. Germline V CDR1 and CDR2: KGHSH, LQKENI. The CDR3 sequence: CASSLSKEREQFF. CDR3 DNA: TGTGCCAGCTCACTTTCCAAAGAGCGGGAGCAGTTCTTC.

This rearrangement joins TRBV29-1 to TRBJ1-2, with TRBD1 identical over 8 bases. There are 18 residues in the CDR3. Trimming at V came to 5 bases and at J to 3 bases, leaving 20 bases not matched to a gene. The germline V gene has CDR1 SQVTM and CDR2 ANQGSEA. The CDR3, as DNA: TGCAGCGTTTGTTACGATGGGACAGGAGCGTTAGGCCACTATGGCTACACCTTC. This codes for CSVCYDGTGALGHYGYTF.

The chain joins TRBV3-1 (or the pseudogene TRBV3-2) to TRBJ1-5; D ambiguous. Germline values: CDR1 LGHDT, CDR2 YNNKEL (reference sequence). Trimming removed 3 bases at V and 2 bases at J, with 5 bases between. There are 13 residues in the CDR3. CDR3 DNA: TGTGCCAGCAGCCACACTGGCAATCAGCCCCAGCATTTT. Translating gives CASSHTGNQPQHF.

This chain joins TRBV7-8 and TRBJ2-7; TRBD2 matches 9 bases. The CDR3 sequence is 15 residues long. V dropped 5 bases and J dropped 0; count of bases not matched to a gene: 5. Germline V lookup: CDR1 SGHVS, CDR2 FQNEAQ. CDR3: CASSRLADSSYEQYF. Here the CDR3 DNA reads TGTGCCAGCAGCCGACTAGCGGATAGCTCCTACGAGCAGTACTTC. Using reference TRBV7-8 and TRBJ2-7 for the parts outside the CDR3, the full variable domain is GAGVSQSPRYKVAKRGQDVALRCDPISGHVSLFWYQQALGQGPEFLTYFQNEAQLDKSGLPSDRFFAERPEGSVSTLKIQRTQQEDSAVYLCASSRLADSSYEQYFGPGTRLTVT.

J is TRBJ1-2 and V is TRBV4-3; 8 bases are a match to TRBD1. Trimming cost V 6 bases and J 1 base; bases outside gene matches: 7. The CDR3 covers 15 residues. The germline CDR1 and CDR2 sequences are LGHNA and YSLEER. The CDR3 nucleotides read TGCGCCAGCAGTCCCGGGACAGGAGGTAACTATGGCTACACCTTC. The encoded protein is CASSPGTGGNYGYTF.

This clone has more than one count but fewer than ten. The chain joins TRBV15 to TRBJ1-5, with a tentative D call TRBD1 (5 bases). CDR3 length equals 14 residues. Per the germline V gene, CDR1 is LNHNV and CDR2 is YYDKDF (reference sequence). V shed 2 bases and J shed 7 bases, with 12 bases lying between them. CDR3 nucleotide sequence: TGTGCCACCAGCAGACAGGGCCCCCGCCAGCCCCAGCATTTT. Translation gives CATSRQGPRQPQHF.

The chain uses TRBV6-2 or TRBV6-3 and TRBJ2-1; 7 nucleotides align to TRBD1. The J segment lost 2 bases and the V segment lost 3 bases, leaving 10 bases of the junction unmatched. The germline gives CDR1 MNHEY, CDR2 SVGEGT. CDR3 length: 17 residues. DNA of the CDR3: TGTGCCAGCAGTTATCTTAGGGGGCTCGATACCTACAATGAGCAGTTCTTC. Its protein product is CASSYLRGLDTYNEQFF.

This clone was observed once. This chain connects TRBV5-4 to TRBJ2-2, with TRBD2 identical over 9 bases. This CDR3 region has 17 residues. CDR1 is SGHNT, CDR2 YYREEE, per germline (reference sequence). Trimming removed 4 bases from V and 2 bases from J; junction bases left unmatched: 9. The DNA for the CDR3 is TGTGCCAGCAGCCCCACTCCGGGACTAGCCAACACCGGGGAGCTGTTTTTT. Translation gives CASSPTPGLANTGELFF. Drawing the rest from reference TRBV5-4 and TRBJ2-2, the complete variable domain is ETGVTQSPTHLIKTRGQQVTLRCSSQSGHNTVSWYQQALGQGPQFIFQYYREEENGRGNFPPRFSGLQFPNYSSELNVNALELDDSALYLCASSPTPGLANTGELFFGEGSRLTVL.

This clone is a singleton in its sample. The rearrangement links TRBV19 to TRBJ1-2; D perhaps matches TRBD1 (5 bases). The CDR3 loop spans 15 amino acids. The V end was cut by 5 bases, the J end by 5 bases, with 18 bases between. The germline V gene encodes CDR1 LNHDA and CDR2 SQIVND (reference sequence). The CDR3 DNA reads TGTGCCAGTAGTTCCCAGGGTATCTTCGGTTATGGCTACACCTTC. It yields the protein CASSSQGIFGYGYTF.

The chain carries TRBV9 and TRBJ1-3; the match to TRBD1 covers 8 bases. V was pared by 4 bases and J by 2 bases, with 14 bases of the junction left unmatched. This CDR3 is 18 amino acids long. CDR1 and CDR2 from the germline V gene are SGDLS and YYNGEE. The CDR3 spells CASSPRQGLTATGNTIYF. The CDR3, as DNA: TGTGCCAGCAGCCCTCGACAGGGGCTAACGGCAACTGGAAACACCATATATTTT. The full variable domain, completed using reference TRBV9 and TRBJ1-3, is DSGVTQTPKHLITATGQRVTLRCSPRSGDLSVYWYQQSLDQGLQFLIQYYNGEERAKGNILERFSAQQFPDLHSELNLSSLELGDSALYFCASSPRQGLTATGNTIYFGEGSWLTVV.